The rows below give T cell receptor beta chains drawn from one sample of a study of T-cell reconstitution after alpha-beta-depleted transplantation in children. Each CDR3 protein gets one entry after TCRdb re-called the PCR reads with MiXCR. The table includes 220,000 or so distinct CDR3 sequences, roughly 8.2% detected once. The sample in question was PBMCs, mostly from graft donor cells, obtained 180 days after TCRalphabeta/CD19-depleted stem cell transplant. Receptor source: a male patient younger than 18 who had a stem cell transplant for acute lymphoblastic leukemia, so the T cells may come from the graft donor. The CDR3 runs from the conserved cysteine through the conserved F or W. Each record gives: D gene, V gene, J gene, clone size, CDR3 DNA, CDR3 protein. The D gene is left open where the match is weak. Clone size is shown for a subset of rows, as once, few, many or a class of expanded clone.

d_call: .
v_call: TRBV6-1
j_call: TRBJ1-1
clone_size: many
cdr3_nt: TGTGCCAGCAGAAGGGAATTAGGGTCGGACACTGAAGCTTTCTTT
cdr3_aa: CASRRELGSDTEAFF

d_call: .
v_call: TRBV28
j_call: TRBJ1-6
clone_size: many
cdr3_nt: TGTGCCAGCAGCCCCCGCCGGGGGAATTCACCCCTCCACTTT
cdr3_aa: CASSPRRGNSPLHF

d_call: TRBD1
v_call: TRBV7-9
j_call: TRBJ2-7
clone_size: many
cdr3_nt: TGTGCCAGCAGGGAAACAGGGGTTTCCCACGAGCAGTACTTC
cdr3_aa: CASRETGVSHEQYF

d_call: .
v_call: TRBV18
j_call: TRBJ2-7
clone_size: many
cdr3_nt: TGTGCCAGCTCACCACCGGCGGCGATTCCCTACGAGCAGTACTTC
cdr3_aa: CASSPPAAIPYEQYF

d_call: TRBD2
v_call: TRBV20-1
j_call: TRBJ2-3
clone_size: many
cdr3_nt: TGCAGTGCTTCCCTGGGGCTAGCGGGCGCTCGGGGCACAGATACGCAGTATTTT
cdr3_aa: CSASLGLAGARGTDTQYF

d_call: TRBD1
v_call: TRBV6-2/TRBV6-3
j_call: TRBJ2-6
clone_size: many
cdr3_nt: TGTGCCAGCAGTTACGGGGGACAGGTCCTCTCTGGGGCCAACGTCCTGACTTTC
cdr3_aa: CASSYGGQVLSGANVLTF

d_call: TRBD1
v_call: TRBV7-8
j_call: TRBJ1-6
clone_size: few
cdr3_nt: TGTGCCAGCAGCGCCAGGGACAGGGGGCTTGGTTCACCCCTCCACTTT
cdr3_aa: CASSARDRGLGSPLHF

d_call: .
v_call: TRBV4-3
j_call: TRBJ2-5
clone_size: many
cdr3_nt: TGCGCCAGCAGCGCCCTTCACCGGGGGGCCGGGGAGACCCAGTACTTC
cdr3_aa: CASSALHRGAGETQYF

d_call: TRBD2
v_call: TRBV10-3
j_call: TRBJ2-1
clone_size: many
cdr3_nt: TGTGCCATCAGTGAATTGGTCGCCGGACTAGCGGCCGCCAATGAGCAGTTCTTC
cdr3_aa: CAISELVAGLAAANEQFF

d_call: .
v_call: TRBV6-5
j_call: TRBJ2-6
clone_size: many
cdr3_nt: TGTGCCAGCAGTTACTCGGGTACTGGGGCCAACGTCCTGACTTTC
cdr3_aa: CASSYSGTGANVLTF

d_call: .
v_call: TRBV18
j_call: TRBJ2-4
clone_size: many
cdr3_nt: TGTGCCAGCTCACCAGCGACGATTCAAAACATTCAGTACTTC
cdr3_aa: CASSPATIQNIQYF

d_call: TRBD2
v_call: TRBV4-2
j_call: TRBJ2-1
clone_size: many
cdr3_nt: TGTGCCAGCAGCTCCGGCGGGGGAGATGAGCAGTTCTTC
cdr3_aa: CASSSGGGDEQFF

d_call: TRBD2
v_call: TRBV19
j_call: TRBJ2-7
clone_size: many
cdr3_nt: TGTGCCAGTACCTCTAGCGGGAGCTCCTACGAGCAGTACTTC
cdr3_aa: CASTSSGSSYEQYF

d_call: TRBD1
v_call: TRBV20-1
j_call: TRBJ2-7
clone_size: many
cdr3_nt: TGCAGTGCCAGACAGGGGGCCCCTCCTTACGAGCAGTACTTC
cdr3_aa: CSARQGAPPYEQYF

d_call: .
v_call: TRBV12-3/TRBV12-4
j_call: TRBJ1-1
clone_size: many
cdr3_nt: TGTGCCAGCAGTTTAATAACGAACACTGAAGCTTTCTTT
cdr3_aa: CASSLITNTEAFF

d_call: .
v_call: TRBV11-2
j_call: TRBJ2-2
clone_size: many
cdr3_nt: TGTGCCAGCAGCTTAGCTGGAAACACCGGGGAGCTGTTTTTT
cdr3_aa: CASSLAGNTGELFF

d_call: TRBD1
v_call: TRBV20-1
j_call: TRBJ1-1
clone_size: many
cdr3_nt: TGCAGTGCTAGAGAACAGGGGAAGGGGAACACTGAAGCTTTCTTT
cdr3_aa: CSAREQGKGNTEAFF

d_call: TRBD1
v_call: TRBV20-1
j_call: TRBJ1-6
clone_size: many
cdr3_nt: TGCAGTGCTAGAGTCAGAACCGGGACAGCACCCTCCAATTCACCCCTCCACTTT
cdr3_aa: CSARVRTGTAPSNSPLHF

d_call: .
v_call: TRBV6-5
j_call: TRBJ1-1
clone_size: many
cdr3_nt: TGTGCCAGCAGTTCTCGGATCCTGGCCACTGAAGCTTTCTTT
cdr3_aa: CASSSRILATEAFF

d_call: .
v_call: TRBV5-5
j_call: TRBJ2-2
clone_size: few
cdr3_nt: TGTGCCAGCAGCTTGGGCCCTTTAGAGGAGCTGTTTTTT
cdr3_aa: CASSLGPLEELFF

d_call: .
v_call: TRBV7-6
j_call: TRBJ2-1
clone_size: many
cdr3_nt: TGTGCCAGCAGCTTAGCGGCTAGCTACAATGAGCAGTTCTTC
cdr3_aa: CASSLAASYNEQFF

d_call: .
v_call: TRBV12-3/TRBV12-4
j_call: TRBJ1-5
clone_size: many
cdr3_nt: TGTGCCAGCTCTAGGACGGGGGTGGGCAATCAGCCCCAGCATTTT
cdr3_aa: CASSRTGVGNQPQHF

d_call: .
v_call: TRBV6-5
j_call: TRBJ2-2
clone_size: many
cdr3_nt: TGTGCCAGCAGAGGGGCCGGGGAGCTGTTTTTT
cdr3_aa: CASRGAGELFF

d_call: TRBD1
v_call: TRBV4-1
j_call: TRBJ2-1
clone_size: many
cdr3_nt: TGCGCCAGCAGCCCCGGACAGGGGACGCATGAGCAGTTCTTC
cdr3_aa: CASSPGQGTHEQFF

d_call: .
v_call: TRBV7-8
j_call: TRBJ1-2
clone_size: .
cdr3_nt: TGTGCCAGCAGCTTAGCCCCAGGGGTGGCCTGGGGCTACACCTTC
cdr3_aa: CASSLAPGVAWGYTF

d_call: .
v_call: TRBV6-2/TRBV6-3
j_call: TRBJ1-1
clone_size: many
cdr3_nt: TGTGCCAGCAGTTATCTCGGACAGCTTGAAGCTTTCTTT
cdr3_aa: CASSYLGQLEAFF

d_call: .
v_call: TRBV7-2
j_call: TRBJ2-6
clone_size: many
cdr3_nt: TGTGCCAGCAGCTTAGCGAGGGGTTCTGGGGCCAACGTCCTGACTTTC
cdr3_aa: CASSLARGSGANVLTF

d_call: .
v_call: TRBV5-1
j_call: TRBJ2-1
clone_size: many
cdr3_nt: TGCGCCAGCAGACGCCAGGGCGGGGCGATCTCCTACAATGAGCAGTTCTTC
cdr3_aa: CASRRQGGAISYNEQFF

d_call: TRBD2
v_call: TRBV5-1
j_call: TRBJ2-5
clone_size: many
cdr3_nt: TGCGCCAGCAGCCGCGGGACTAGCCAAGAGACCCAGTACTTC
cdr3_aa: CASSRGTSQETQYF

d_call: TRBD2
v_call: TRBV10-3
j_call: TRBJ2-7
clone_size: many
cdr3_nt: TGTGCCATCAGGACCGGGACTAGCTCCTACGAGCAGTACTTC
cdr3_aa: CAIRTGTSSYEQYF

d_call: TRBD1
v_call: TRBV12-3/TRBV12-4
j_call: TRBJ1-5
clone_size: many
cdr3_nt: TGTGCCAGCAGCCGGGGACAGCCGACCGGGGCCCAGCATTTT
cdr3_aa: CASSRGQPTGAQHF

d_call: .
v_call: TRBV20-1
j_call: TRBJ2-1
clone_size: many
cdr3_nt: TGCAGTGCCATCCCGAGGGACATCAATGAGCAGTTCTTC
cdr3_aa: CSAIPRDINEQFF

d_call: TRBD2
v_call: TRBV28
j_call: TRBJ2-5
clone_size: many
cdr3_nt: TGTGCCAGCCGAACGGCGGGAGGGTTAGAAGAGACCCAGTACTTC
cdr3_aa: CASRTAGGLEETQYF

d_call: TRBD1
v_call: TRBV20-1
j_call: TRBJ2-7
clone_size: many
cdr3_nt: TGCAGTGCCTCAGACCGGACAGGGTGGTACGAGCAGTACTTC
cdr3_aa: CSASDRTGWYEQYF

d_call: .
v_call: TRBV6-5
j_call: TRBJ2-7
clone_size: many
cdr3_nt: TGTGCCAGCAGAACAGGCCAGAGCTCCTACGAGCAGTACTTC
cdr3_aa: CASRTGQSSYEQYF

d_call: .
v_call: TRBV4-1
j_call: TRBJ2-1
clone_size: many
cdr3_nt: TGCGCCAGCAGCCAAGAGTGGCGGGACTCCTACAATGAGCAGTTCTTC
cdr3_aa: CASSQEWRDSYNEQFF

d_call: .
v_call: TRBV12-3/TRBV12-4
j_call: TRBJ2-4
clone_size: many
cdr3_nt: TGTGCCAGCAGTCTCCCCGGTAGAATAGCCAAAAACATTCAGTACTTC
cdr3_aa: CASSLPGRIAKNIQYF

d_call: TRBD2
v_call: TRBV9
j_call: TRBJ2-1
clone_size: many
cdr3_nt: TGTGCCAGCAGCGGTGGTAGCGGGCTCTACAATGAGCAGTTCTTC
cdr3_aa: CASSGGSGLYNEQFF

d_call: .
v_call: TRBV6-5
j_call: TRBJ1-2
clone_size: many
cdr3_nt: TGTGCCAGCAGTTACTCGTACAGCAAAGCTGATGGCTACACCTTC
cdr3_aa: CASSYSYSKADGYTF

d_call: .
v_call: TRBV27
j_call: TRBJ2-7
clone_size: many
cdr3_nt: TGTGCCAGCAGCCTTACCGGGAGCCAGGTCCACGAGCAGTACTTC
cdr3_aa: CASSLTGSQVHEQYF

d_call: .
v_call: TRBV5-1
j_call: TRBJ2-2
clone_size: many
cdr3_nt: TGCGCCAGCAGCTTGGTACCGAGCACCGGGGAGCTGTTTTTT
cdr3_aa: CASSLVPSTGELFF

d_call: .
v_call: TRBV12-3/TRBV12-4
j_call: TRBJ2-2
clone_size: many
cdr3_nt: TGTGCCAGCAGGCCGCCGAGGGGAAGAAGCACCGGGGAGCTGTTTTTT
cdr3_aa: CASRPPRGRSTGELFF

d_call: TRBD2
v_call: TRBV10-3
j_call: TRBJ2-3
clone_size: many
cdr3_nt: TGTGCCACCTCAAGGGGGCTAGCGGGAGGGACAGATACGCAGTATTTT
cdr3_aa: CATSRGLAGGTDTQYF

d_call: .
v_call: TRBV3-1
j_call: TRBJ2-5
clone_size: many
cdr3_nt: TGTGCCAGCAGCCAACGCGGGGCGGGATTGGAGACCCAGTACTTC
cdr3_aa: CASSQRGAGLETQYF

d_call: .
v_call: TRBV20-1
j_call: TRBJ2-1
clone_size: many
cdr3_nt: TGCAGTGCTAGAAAGAGGGAACAGTTCTTC
cdr3_aa: CSARKREQFF

d_call: TRBD2
v_call: TRBV9
j_call: TRBJ2-7
clone_size: many
cdr3_nt: TGTGCCAGCAGCGTGAATAGCGGGAGTTCCTACGAGCAGTACTTC
cdr3_aa: CASSVNSGSSYEQYF